This entry concerns a single T cell receptor beta chain. What antigen it recognizes has not been identified. Base qualities are not recorded, but no much larger clone differs from it by a single base. V lost 6 bases and J lost 4 bases; the stretch between them is 18 bases long. For CDR1 and CDR2, the germline V gene lists MGHRA and YSYEKL. From cysteine to phenylalanine, the CDR3 is 15 amino acids long. Of all the DNA, just the CDR3 is kept, 45 bases in frame from base 1. Participants in the prospective study were aged about 18 to 95 years, lived in over 20 United States geographic areas, and enrolled through a virtual design. In the prospective study, participants were assigned to cohorts based on the clinical history participants reported in a screening survey and a study questionnaire. Each participant in the prospective study had whole blood, serum and a nasopharyngeal or oropharyngeal swab collected by mobile phlebotomists. Additional blood draws and questionnaires over an approximately two-month period could optionally be provided by prospective study participants. Prospective study blood samples were shipped either frozen or at room temperature before DNA extraction.

This entry is derived from a study of blood T cell repertoires in COVID-19 (dated by TCRdb to 2018 to 2020). Regarding the research as a whole: The collaborator samples originated in the United States, Italy and Spain and spanned the acute and convalescent phases of COVID-19. The prospective study material was composed of cDNA or gDNA derived from T cells, B-cell-depleted T cells, or PBMCs. The dataset comprised deeply sampled blood TCRbeta repertoires from subjects exposed to, actively infected with, or recovered from COVID-19. A freely available public database, intended as a resource for researchers studying the immune response to SARS-CoV-2, is where the repertoires were released. The samples were drawn from two sources: the first 160 participants of the ongoing ImmuneRACE study, and 950 to 1,500 subjects contributed by 6 global collaborators. The sample metadata nearly always contained a de-identified subject ID, COVID-19 status, age in years and sex. HLA class I and class II types, where available, came from metadata supplied by the sample provider rather than from assay-based typing. The paper as a whole reports these results and caveats: How much clinical and demographic metadata was included differed by source and by participant, and the metadata was provided uncurated.

The immunoSEQ Assay, a bias-controlled multiplex PCR, was used to amplify TCRbeta CDR3 regions from genomic DNA. On the authors' methods: The number of nucleated cells in each sample was estimated by amplification of reference gene primers within the assay. To quantify the absolute abundance of each unique TCRbeta CDR3 rearrangement, sequence reads were collapsed and filtered. For each sample, productive Simpson clonality was calculated as the square root of Simpson's diversity index across productive rearrangements. As stored in TCRdb, this immuneACCESS dataset retains in-frame rearrangements with V and J assigned. A fraction of the clones does not appear; measured against another copy, unresolved V genes explain less than half of the discrepancy, and the remainder lacks a known reason. V and J calls and clone size are given by that table; D and trimming were obtained from the DNA. Within this sample are around 190,000 clones, with approximately 88% of them counted one time only. Together, the top ten hold 9% to 12% of the sample.

Recombination linked TRBV4-1 to TRBJ1-2; TRBD1 is perhaps the D gene, given 6 matching bases. The receptor was derived from a man between 18 and 35 years old with acute COVID-19. The sequencing input was PBMCs or T cells enriched from blood (not recorded which). The sequence in DNA is TGCGCCAGCAGGACGGACAGCAGCCAAATCTATGGCTACACCTTC. Its product reads: CASRTDSSQIYGYTF.